Sequencing of this TCR beta chain was carried out in a study of beta chain features in type 1 diabetes listed by TCRdb under 2018. The study in broad terms: Patients and healthy donors did not differ in mean age, gender distribution, total cell number or subset yield. Regulatory and stem cell-like memory subsets were isolated from only 8 patients and roughly eight healthy donors, whereas naive and central memory subsets came from all 30 or so donors. A total of approximately 99,000,000 sorted cells were examined across all samples, and RNA yield correlated strongly with the number of cells per subset. The study compared the TCRB repertoires of sorted circulating CD4+ T cell subsets in recently diagnosed type 1 diabetes patients with those in matched healthy donors. Points the paper makes about the study in general: Type 1 diabetes patients showed a moderate but significant shortening of TCRB CDR3 length in all four CD4+ subsets. HLA sub-analyses involved small numbers of individuals, so any influence of HLA type on TCRB rearrangement remained unresolved. Shorter templates might have been favored by PCR, but patient and control samples were amplified and corrected together, so both groups would have been affected equally by any skew. At VDJ recombination sites, patients with type 1 diabetes made fewer insertions and deleted more nucleotides, a pattern implying thymic rearrangement abnormalities. Because cDNA rather than genomic DNA was sequenced, highly expressing activated cells could have been over-represented, although no difference in activation and CD3 levels was found between groups. Naive, central memory and regulatory TCRB repertoires appeared more similar among patients than among healthy donors.

The CDR3, from cysteine to phenylalanine, totals 14 residues. The DNA shown is the 42-base CDR3, in frame from base 1. Trimming takes 6 bases from V and 1 base from J, and the germline ends sit 11 bases apart. The germline V gene specifies MNHEY as CDR1 and SVGAGI as CDR2. Each donor gave one peripheral blood draw, averaging approximately 120 mL, which was collected into heparinised tubes. Naive, central memory, regulatory and stem cell-like memory CD4+ T cells were sorted on a BD FACSAria II using a panel including CD45RO, CCR7, CD25, CD127, CD95 and CD27. All sorted populations exceeded 95% purity. PBMCs were isolated immediately by Lymphoprep density gradient centrifugation and stained directly without culture. Samples were stained and sorted in pairs, with one healthy donor and one patient per experiment, so that batch effects were minimized. This clone was observed a handful of times. What this receptor recognizes is not known. It has no much larger one-base neighbor in the sample; base qualities were not kept.

The entire isolated RNA was reverse transcribed using the High Capacity cDNA Reverse Transcription Kit, and thus expressed TCRB transcripts were sequenced. Deep immunoSEQ sequencing was applied to naive, central memory and regulatory T cell samples, giving an average of about 3.57 million total reads per sample. Sorted cells were lysed in RLT buffer and RNA was extracted with DNase-treated RNeasy Micro or Mini kits, depending on cell number. To prevent cross-contamination, each cell subset was processed individually, whereas patient and healthy donor samples were processed jointly. TCRB sequences were amplified from cDNA with the immunoSEQ multiplex PCR, producing 87-bp fragments spanning the CDR3 region. Sequencing of the amplicons was performed on the Illumina HiSeq platform. Turning to the authors' computational methods: Synthetic template baselines were used to correct PCR bias computationally, reads within Hamming distance 2 were collapsed together, and singletons that could not be merged were discarded. Reads were aligned against IMGT to assign V, D and J genes, CDR3 length and insertions or deletions at six rearrangement sites. Within each subset, clonotype counts were normalized to the number of sorted cells before true diversity and Gini coefficients were calculated with the tcR R package. The overlap coefficient, calculated on TCRB nucleotide sequences, was used to measure repertoire sharing. Imported from immuneACCESS, the table was reduced by TCRdb to in-frame sequences with V and J called. These copies leave out some clones; in studies compared against another copy, an unresolved V gene accounts for under half, and the cause of the remainder is not known. V and J calls and clone size follow that table, whereas D and trimming were derived from the DNA. In all, the sample holds 150,000 to 170,000 clones, and under 9.5% of those were seen once. The top ten hold about 0.6% of the sample.

The chain couples TRBV6-5 to TRBJ2-3; the D gene lacks a confident call. The sequenced sample consisted of central memory CD4+ T cells from blood. This clonotype originated in a man in his late teens or twenties in good health. Here is the DNA: TGTGCCAGCAGCCGCCGGCAGGGCACAGATACGCAGTATTTT. The resulting protein is CASSRRQGTDTQYF.